Below are 29 T cell receptor beta chains sequenced from a single sample in a study of blood T cell repertoires in COVID-19. Sequenced by immunoSEQ multiplex PCR; TCRdb stores in-frame clones only, minus some. This sample yields about 94,000 clones, of which about 80% are seen a single time; roughly 6.3% belongs to the top ten. The sequenced material came from peripheral blood. These receptors all stem from a man aged 60 to 69 with acute or convalescent COVID-19.

V usage is TRBV20-1 and J usage is TRBJ1-5; D uncertain. The CDR3 length is 15 residues. The V gene's germline CDR1 is DFQATT and CDR2 SNEGSKA (reference sequence). Trimming removed 3 bases from V and 3 bases from J, with 15 bases in between. The CDR3 loop is CSASMSRRDNQPQHF. As DNA, the CDR3 is TGCAGTGCTAGTATGAGCAGACGGGACAATCAGCCCCAGCATTTT.

V gene TRBV25-1 combines with J gene TRBJ2-7; unclear D gene. The CDR3 extends over 14 amino acids. Germline values: CDR1 MGHDK, CDR2 SYGVNS. Trimming shortened V by 1 base and J by 3 bases, and 10 bases separated the two germline ends. The chain's CDR3 is CASSESFRIYEQYF. CDR3 DNA: TGTGCCAGCAGTGAATCATTCAGGATCTACGAGCAGTACTTC.

The chain employs TRBV5-6 and TRBJ1-2; 8 bases align to TRBD1. The CDR3 is made up of 15 amino acids. The trim removed 6 bases at V and 7 bases at J, leaving 14 bases unmatched. Germline CDR1 SGHDT, CDR2 YYEEEE. The CDR3: CASTISGQGFAGYTF. CDR3 DNA: TGTGCCAGCACCATCTCCGGACAGGGATTTGCTGGCTACACCTTC.

The J gene is TRBJ1-3, the V gene TRBV9; no clear D gene. The V gene lost 4 bases and the J gene lost 0 bases, with 20 bases spanning the gap. The CDR3 covers 18 residues. Germline V CDR1 and CDR2: SGDLS, YYNGEE. The CDR3: CASSFAPSGGSSGNTIYF. DNA of the CDR3: TGTGCCAGCAGCTTCGCCCCCTCGGGCGGGAGCTCTGGAAACACCATATATTTT. Using reference TRBV9 and TRBJ1-3 for the parts outside the CDR3, the full variable domain is DSGVTQTPKHLITATGQRVTLRCSPRSGDLSVYWYQQSLDQGLQFLIQYYNGEERAKGNILERFSAQQFPDLHSELNLSSLELGDSALYFCASSFAPSGGSSGNTIYFGEGSWLTVV.

The V gene is TRBV3-1 (or the pseudogene TRBV3-2), the J gene TRBJ2-7; TRBD1 is a possible D gene (5 bases). CDR3 length equals 16 residues. V lost 0 bases and J lost 6, with 18 bases in between. Germline V lookup: CDR1 LGHDT, CDR2 YNNKEL (reference sequence). CDR3 in amino acids: CASSQDSQGMSPEQYF. The CDR3 DNA is TGTGCCAGCAGCCAAGATAGTCAGGGAATGAGCCCCGAGCAGTACTTC.

This chain joins TRBV19 and TRBJ1-6; TRBD1 matches at 7 bases. The V and J ends lost 7 bases and 7 bases, in that order; junction bases with no gene match: 10. The CDR3 totals 15 residues. The germline CDR1 and CDR2 sequences are LNHDA and SQIVND (reference sequence). The CDR3 loop reads CASTTPQGDNSPLHF. In nucleotides, the CDR3 is TGTGCCAGTACCACCCCTCAGGGGGACAATTCACCCCTCCACTTT.

This clone was found a few times. V gene TRBV4-2 combines with J gene TRBJ1-2; D unresolved. This CDR3 has 16 amino acids. Germline V gene sequence: CDR1 LGHNA, CDR2 YNFKEQ. The V and J ends lost 0 bases and 4 bases respectively, with 15 bases between them. The CDR3 DNA reads TGTGCCAGCAGCCAAGATTTTTCTCAGCGAGGCTATGGCTACACCTTC. Translation: CASSQDFSQRGYGYTF.

The chain uses TRBV25-1 and TRBJ1-4; no firm D call. Germline V gene lookup returns CDR1 MGHDK and CDR2 SYGVNS. V shed 1 base and J shed 7 bases, with 10 bases lying between them. The CDR3 contains 14 residues. Here the CDR3 DNA reads TGTGCCAGCAGTGAATTTGGGTCGGGTGAAAAACTGTTTTTT. It codes for CASSEFGSGEKLFF.

The chain combines TRBV24-1 with TRBJ1-5; 8 nucleotides line up with TRBD1. With V trimmed by 4 bases and J by 7 bases, 8 bases remained unmatched. Germline CDR1 reads KGHDR; CDR2 reads SFDVKD. The CDR3 is made up of 15 amino acids. The CDR3 DNA is TGTGCCACCAGTGACCGGACAGGGTTGGGACAGCCCCAGCATTTT. Translation gives CATSDRTGLGQPQHF.

V usage is TRBV19 and J usage is TRBJ1-2, with TRBD1 as a possible D gene (5 bases). The CDR3 has 15 amino acids. Trimming removed 4 bases at V and 2 bases at J, with 14 bases between. Per the germline V gene, CDR1 is LNHDA and CDR2 is SQIVND (reference sequence). The CDR3, as DNA: TGTGCCAGTAGTAGGGGGGACTTCGGCAACTATGGCTACACCTTC. This gives the protein CASSRGDFGNYGYTF.

In this sample, this clone turned up a few times. The rearrangement links TRBV7-3 to TRBJ2-2; 9 bases map to TRBD2. The CDR3 consists of 18 residues. V shed 1 base and J 0 bases; nucleotides not matched to a gene: 6. Germline values: CDR1 SGHTA, CDR2 FQGTGA. CDR3 protein: CASSLRAGGPTNTGELFF. As DNA, the CDR3 is TGTGCCAGCAGCTTAAGAGCGGGGGGACCCACGAACACCGGGGAGCTGTTTTTT.

The rearrangement uses TRBV6-5 and TRBJ1-2, with TRBD1 matching over 8 bases. The CDR3 sequence is 14 residues long. V lost 6 bases to trimming and J lost 3 bases; unmatched junction nucleotides: 6. Germline V gene data show CDR1 as MNHEY and CDR2 as SVGAGI. This chain's CDR3 is CASRMGTGDYGYTF. The CDR3 DNA reads as TGTGCCAGCAGGATGGGGACAGGAGACTATGGCTACACCTTC.

V and J are TRBV13 and TRBJ1-6; 7 bases are shared with TRBD1. The germline gives CDR1 PRHDT, CDR2 FYEKMQ (reference sequence). The V segment lost 6 bases and the J segment 9 bases; nucleotides outside the gene matches: 8. The CDR3 sequence is 14 residues long. The CDR3, as DNA: TGTGCCAGCAGACTGACAGGGAGTAGTTCACCCCTCCACTTT. Its protein is CASRLTGSSSPLHF.

This chain connects TRBV5-1 to TRBJ1-5, with a possible D match to TRBD1 (5 bases). Germline values: CDR1 SGHRS, CDR2 YFSETQ. CDR3 size: 17 residues. V lost 4 bases, J lost 0 bases, and 17 bases lay in between. CDR3 bases: TGCGCCAGCAGCATAGTAAAGGACACTATTAGCAATCAGCCCCAGCATTTT. It yields the protein CASSIVKDTISNQPQHF.

The chain is built from TRBV3-1 (or the pseudogene TRBV3-2) and TRBJ2-7, with 11 bases lining up with TRBD2. Germline V gene sequence: CDR1 LGHDT, CDR2 YNNKEL (reference sequence). V dropped 1 base and J dropped 6; count of bases not matched to a gene: 5. CDR3 length: 15 residues. In DNA form, the CDR3 reads TGTGCCAGCAGCCAAGGACTAGCGGGGATCTTCGAGCAGTACTTC. Protein product: CASSQGLAGIFEQYF.

The chain recombines TRBV18 with TRBJ1-1; the match to TRBD1 covers 7 bases. CDR3 length: 15 residues. Germline values: CDR1 KGHSH, CDR2 LQKENI. Trimming cost V 2 bases and J 2 bases; bases outside gene matches: 5. CDR3 protein: CASSPGAGGNTEAFF. The CDR3 nucleotides read TGTGCCAGCTCACCAGGCGCAGGGGGTAACACTGAAGCTTTCTTT.

J is TRBJ1-2 and V is TRBV7-2, with a possible D match to TRBD1 (6 bases). The CDR3 contains 13 residues. Trimming pared 4 bases from V and 5 bases from J, leaving 11 bases between. From germline, CDR1 is SGHTA and CDR2 FQGNSA. CDR3 DNA sequence: TGTGCCAGCAGCTCCGGACAGAAGTATGGCTACACCTTC. Translation gives CASSSGQKYGYTF.

J is TRBJ2-5 and V is TRBV11-2; a possible D gene is TRBD1 (6 bases). The CDR3 is made up of 15 amino acids. Germline CDR1 reads SGHAT; CDR2 reads FQNNGV. Trimming took 4 bases from V and 7 from J, leaving 19 bases between them. The CDR3 DNA reads TGTGCCAGCAGCTATATTCCACAGGGTGAGGGGACCCAGTACTTC. This encodes CASSYIPQGEGTQYF.

The gene calls are TRBV28 and TRBJ1-1; 7 bases are a match to TRBD1. The CDR3 has 13 residues. Trimming at V came to 1 base and at J to 11 bases, leaving 7 bases not matched to a gene. CDR1 and CDR2 (germline): MDHEN, SYDVKM. CDR3 sequence reads: CASSLLRQGWAFF. In nucleotides, the CDR3 is TGTGCCAGCAGTTTATTGAGACAGGGTTGGGCTTTCTTT.

The chain couples TRBV5-1 to TRBJ1-4; TRBD1 matches at 7 bases. Trimming removed 0 bases from V and 4 bases from J; junction bases left unmatched: 3. Germline CDR1 and CDR2: SGHRS and YFSETQ. This CDR3 region has 15 residues. In DNA, the CDR3 is TGCGCCAGCAGCTTGGTGGGACAGAATAATGAAAAACTGTTTTTT. It translates to CASSLVGQNNEKLFF.

The chain joins TRBV5-1 to TRBJ1-1; TRBD1 matches 8 bases. The ends lost 4 bases at V and 7 bases at J; junction bases unmatched: 12. The CDR3 sequence is 15 residues long. The germline V gene has CDR1 SGHRS and CDR2 YFSETQ. The CDR3 DNA reads as TGCGCCAGCAGCGTAAGACAGGGGCAGGGGGGTGAAGCTTTCTTT. Its protein product is CASSVRQGQGGEAFF.

The chain carries TRBV5-1 and TRBJ2-5; tentatively, D is TRBD1 (5 bases). Trimming left V 0 bases short and J 6 bases short, with 9 bases between. Germline V lookup: CDR1 SGHRS, CDR2 YFSETQ. This CDR3 region has 13 residues. CDR3 loop: CASSLAREKTQYF. DNA for the CDR3: TGCGCCAGCAGCTTGGCCAGGGAAAAGACCCAGTACTTC.

The chain links TRBV5-1 to TRBJ2-2, with D possibly matching TRBD2 (5 bases). The CDR3 contains 15 residues. CDR1 is SGHRS, CDR2 YFSETQ, per germline. V gave up 0 bases and J gave up 8 bases, with 14 bases separating them. In DNA, the CDR3 is TGCGCCAGCAGCTTGGCGGTCGAGGGCTCTGGGGAGCTGTTTTTT. Translation gives CASSLAVEGSGELFF. The full variable domain, completed using reference TRBV5-1 and TRBJ2-2, is KAGVTQTPRYLIKTRGQQVTLSCSPISGHRSVSWYQQTPGQGLQFLFEYFSETQRNKGNFPGRFSGRQFSNSRSEMNVSTLELGDSALYLCASSLAVEGSGELFFGEGSRLTVL.

V is TRBV10-3 and J is TRBJ1-1, with a weak D call TRBD1 (5 bases). CDR1 ENHRY and CDR2 SYGVKD come from the germline V gene. The CDR3 is 15 amino acids. Trimming took 3 bases from V and 7 from J, leaving 18 bases between them. As DNA, the CDR3 is TGTGCCATCAGTGATCTCCCAGGGTTGGATTATGAAGCTTTCTTT. Translated: CAISDLPGLDYEAFF.

In its sample, this clone was seen once. The chain is built from TRBV30 and TRBJ2-1, with D possibly being TRBD2 (7 bases). The germline V and J ends were trimmed by 0 bases and 10 bases, with 13 bases remaining between them. This CDR3 has 13 amino acids. The germline V gene has CDR1 GTSNPN and CDR2 SVGIG (reference sequence). The CDR3: CAWSVQGGQEQFF. DNA of the CDR3: TGTGCCTGGAGTGTACAGGGAGGGCAAGAGCAGTTCTTC.

The chain recombines TRBV10-3 with TRBJ2-1, with TRBD1 matching over 12 bases. Germline trimming cut 3 bases from V and 8 bases from J; bases unmatched to any gene: 8. There are 16 residues in the CDR3. CDR1 and CDR2 from the germline V gene are ENHRY and SYGVKD. CDR3 in amino acids: CAISEYSGTGGDEQFF. CDR3 bases: TGTGCCATCAGTGAATACTCCGGGACAGGGGGCGATGAGCAGTTCTTC.

The chain recombines TRBV11-2 with TRBJ1-2, with a possible D match to TRBD1 (6 bases). Germline values: CDR1 SGHAT, CDR2 FQNNGV. The length of the CDR3 is 14 residues. The V end was cut by 5 bases, the J end by 5 bases, with 15 bases between. CDR3: CASSPAGVGYGYTF. The CDR3 DNA reads as TGTGCCAGCAGCCCTGCAGGGGTAGGATATGGCTACACCTTC.

The chain employs TRBV18 and TRBJ2-2; no definite D call. CDR3 length: 13 amino acids. V shed 5 bases and J shed 5 bases, with 9 bases lying between them. CDR1 and CDR2 (germline): KGHSH, LQKENI. CDR3 amino acids: CASSVLETGELFF. CDR3 coding DNA: TGTGCCAGCTCAGTATTAGAGACCGGGGAGCTGTTTTTT.

This clone was observed a single time. The V gene is TRBV6-2 or TRBV6-3, the J gene TRBJ2-7; D call uncertain. Per the germline V gene, CDR1 is MNHEY and CDR2 is SVGEGT. V shed 2 bases and J shed 2 bases, with 7 bases lying between them. CDR3 length: 13 amino acids. CDR3 sequence: CASSYHRTYEQYF. DNA of the CDR3: TGTGCCAGCAGTTACCACAGAACCTACGAGCAGTACTTC.